This TCR beta chain was found in a study of cytomegalovirus exposure and HLA in healthy donors. Study context: Earlier, approximately 110 million unique TCR beta sequences were recovered from approximately 180 million T cells by an analysis. There were about 86 million unique TCRs (from HLA-typed donors) in an early data release. Findings of the study overall: In a later analysis, 16,951 TCR beta sequences were associated with HLA alleles at 0.05 false discovery rate.

PCR employed 60 Vbeta and 13 Jbeta primers. Data came from immunoSEQ multiplex PCR; TCRdb stores just in-frame clones and leaves some out. The data contain some 59,000 clones, roughly 84% of them singletons. A note on this clone: Its cognate antigen is unknown.

The sequenced material came from PBMCs. This sequence was found in a young woman in good health and CMV-seronegative.

The CDR3: CASSLGSGRALGTDTQYF. For the CDR3, the DNA is TGTGCCAGCAGTTTAGGTAGCGGGAGGGCCTTGGGCACAGATACGCAGTATTTT. The genes are TRBV27 and TRBJ2-3; 11 bases are shared with TRBD2. Germline V gene data show CDR1 as MNHEY and CDR2 as SMNVEV (reference sequence). With 2 bases clipped from V and 1 base from J, the junction kept 8 bases outside the gene matches. The CDR3 has 18 amino acids.